The T cell receptor beta chain described here comes from a study of identical twins. Germline trimming cut 5 bases from V and 2 bases from J; bases unmatched to any gene: 5. The CDR3 loop spans 15 amino acids. The V gene's germline CDR1 is MNHEY and CDR2 SVGAGI. This clonotype has a handful of counts. Via MiXCR, TCRdb re-called the 5' RACE reads, giving one row per CDR3 protein. The sample holds hundreds of thousands of distinct CDR3 sequences, 8.6% seen once. The sample was also reused in another study, on yellow fever vaccine responses in identical twins.

The J gene is TRBJ2-7, the V gene TRBV6-5; TRBD2 matches 11 bases. The sequence derives from a woman in her late teens or twenties in good health. The sequenced material came from PBMCs. CDR3 nucleotides: TGTGCCAGCAGTACTAGACTAGCGGGGACCTACGAGCAGTACTTC. This encodes CASSTRLAGTYEQYF.